This T cell receptor beta chain derives from a study of EBV T-cell therapy then PD-1 blockade in nasopharyngeal carcinoma. About this clone itself: Antigen: not known.

Assay: immunoSEQ multiplex PCR; the TCRdb copy retains only in-frame clones and omits some. The sample shows over 15,000 clones, about four fifths of them seen only once. Trimming cost V 0 bases and J 8 bases; bases outside gene matches: 6. From germline, CDR1 is PRHDT and CDR2 FYEKMQ (reference sequence). The CDR3 spans 16 residues. Specified treatment: AdE1-LMPpoly-expanded autologous EBV-specific T-cell therapy followed by anti-PD-1 nivolumab. The receptor was derived from a middle-aged man with nasopharyngeal carcinoma. Sequences were derived from CD8+ T cells from blood, sampled at roughly day 33 from a patient whose treatment included autologous EBV-specific T cells and nivolumab. V gene TRBV13 combines with J gene TRBJ2-1, with 11 bases lining up with TRBD1. Here the CDR3 reads CASSLGWTGGLDEQFF. The CDR3 DNA sequence: TGTGCCAGCAGCTTAGGGTGGACAGGGGGCCTGGATGAGCAGTTCTTC.